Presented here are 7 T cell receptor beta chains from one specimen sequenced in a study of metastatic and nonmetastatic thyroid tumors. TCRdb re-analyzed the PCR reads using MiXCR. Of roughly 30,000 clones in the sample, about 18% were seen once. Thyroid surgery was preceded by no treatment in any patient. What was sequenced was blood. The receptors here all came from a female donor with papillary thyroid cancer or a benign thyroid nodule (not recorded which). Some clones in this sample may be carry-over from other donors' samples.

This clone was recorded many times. The CDR3 protein is CSVVGNEQFF. Here the CDR3 DNA reads TGCAGCGTTGTAGGCAATGAGCAGTTCTTC. The V call is TRBV29-1, the J call TRBJ2-1; unclear D gene. Deletions cut 4 bases from V and 6 bases from J, with 4 bases between. Germline assignment: CDR1 SQVTM and CDR2 ANQGSEA. The CDR3 runs 10 residues.

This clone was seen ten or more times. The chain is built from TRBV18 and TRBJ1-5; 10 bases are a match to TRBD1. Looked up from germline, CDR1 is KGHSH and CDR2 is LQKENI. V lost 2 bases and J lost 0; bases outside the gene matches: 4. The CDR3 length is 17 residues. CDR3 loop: CASSPRGTGVSNQPQHF. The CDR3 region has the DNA TGTGCCAGCTCACCAAGGGGGACAGGGGTTAGCAATCAGCCCCAGCATTTT.

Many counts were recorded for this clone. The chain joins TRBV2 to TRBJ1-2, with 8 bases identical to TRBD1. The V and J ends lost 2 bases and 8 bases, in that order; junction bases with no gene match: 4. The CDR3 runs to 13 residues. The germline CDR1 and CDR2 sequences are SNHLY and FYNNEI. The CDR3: CASSESGGLGYTF. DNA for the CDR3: TGTGCCAGCAGTGAATCAGGGGGCCTCGGCTACACCTTC.

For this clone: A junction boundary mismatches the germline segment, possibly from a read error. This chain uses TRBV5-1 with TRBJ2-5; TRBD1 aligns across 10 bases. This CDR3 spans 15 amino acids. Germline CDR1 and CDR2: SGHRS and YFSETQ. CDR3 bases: TGCGCCAGCAGCTCGGGACAGGGGCATCAAGAGACCGAGTACTTC. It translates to CASSSGQGHQETEYF. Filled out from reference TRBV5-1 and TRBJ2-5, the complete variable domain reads KAGVTQTPRYLIKTRGQQVTLSCSPISGHRSVSWYQQTPGQGLQFLFEYFSETQRNKGNFPGRFSGRQFSNSRSEMNVSTLELGDSALYLCASSSGQGHQETEYFGPGTRLLVL.

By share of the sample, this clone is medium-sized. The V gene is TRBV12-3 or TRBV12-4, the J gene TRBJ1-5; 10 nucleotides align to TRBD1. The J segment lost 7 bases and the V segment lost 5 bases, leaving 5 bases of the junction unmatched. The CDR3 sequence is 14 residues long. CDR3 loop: CASSPGTGDQPQHF. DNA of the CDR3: TGTGCCAGCAGTCCGGGGACAGGGGACCAGCCCCAGCATTTT.

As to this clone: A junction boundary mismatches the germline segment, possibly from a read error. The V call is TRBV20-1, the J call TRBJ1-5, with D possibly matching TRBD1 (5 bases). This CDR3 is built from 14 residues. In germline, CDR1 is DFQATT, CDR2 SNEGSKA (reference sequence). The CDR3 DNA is TGCTGTGCTGCATCGGGACGGCTTGATCAGCCCCGGCATTTT. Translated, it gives CCAASGRLDQPRHF.

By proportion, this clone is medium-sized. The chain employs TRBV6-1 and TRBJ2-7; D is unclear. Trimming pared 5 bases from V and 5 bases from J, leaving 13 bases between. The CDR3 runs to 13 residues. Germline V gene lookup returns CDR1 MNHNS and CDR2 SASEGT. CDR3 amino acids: CASSSSGFNEQYF. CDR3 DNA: TGTGCCAGCAGTTCGTCCGGGTTCAACGAGCAGTACTTC.